This T cell receptor (beta chain) appears in the sequencing data of a study of cytomegalovirus exposure and HLA in healthy donors. Study-wide background: The approximately 710 first-cohort repertoires and the approximately 110 validation repertoires shared the same platform, a later analysis reported.

As concerns this clone: The target antigen is unknown.

TCRdb keeps only in-frame clones here, not all; method: immunoSEQ multiplex PCR. The sample lists about 98,000 clones, around nine tenths occurring once. This CDR3 is 17 amino acids long. Germline V gives CDR1 SNHLY, CDR2 FYNNEI. V lost 4 bases, J lost 2 bases, and 2 bases stayed unmatched. Study-wide results and caveats: Cytomegalovirus status was reportedly diagnosed by the classifier with high specificity and sensitivity.

The sequence was obtained from a woman aged 25 to 45 in good health and CMV-seronegative. The chain links TRBV2 to TRBJ2-6, with 13 bases lining up with TRBD2. Sequencing was performed on PBMCs. CDR3 in DNA: TGTGCCAGCAGTGGACTAGCGGGGGGACCTGGGGCCAACGTCCTGACTTTC. This encodes CASSGLAGGPGANVLTF.